This TCR beta chain was retrieved from a study of CD8 T cells in ankylosing spondylitis. Whole-study results and caveats: In reactive arthritis synovial fluid and blood, some motif variants had been reported before. Ankylosing spondylitis blood seemed to carry a telltale TCR beta motif made of under 10 highly homologous variants. Disease-linked clones proved CD8+ and comparatively uncommon in peripheral blood. Reportedly, matched ankylosing spondylitis synovial fluid was significantly enriched for disease-linked clones.

In regard to this clonotype: The antigen is not known.

Trimming took 2 bases from V and 4 from J, leaving 15 bases between them. CDR3 length equals 17 residues. In germline, CDR1 is ENHRY, CDR2 SYGVKD. With molecular barcodes, quantitative 5'-RACE was used to make the TCR beta libraries. MiXCR was run by TCRdb on the 5' RACE reads, yielding one entry per CDR3 protein. The sample shows fewer than 400,000 distinct CDR3 sequences, less than 9.5% of them seen only once. The clonotype was recovered from a male donor with ankylosing spondylitis. This chain connects TRBV10-3 to TRBJ2-6; unclear D gene. Material for sequencing was blood, either unsorted or a sorted T cell fraction (not recorded which). The chain's CDR3 is CAISEPDPGSGANVLTF. The CDR3 DNA reads as TGTGCCATCAGTGAGCCGGACCCTGGTTCGGGGGCCAACGTCCTGACTTTC.